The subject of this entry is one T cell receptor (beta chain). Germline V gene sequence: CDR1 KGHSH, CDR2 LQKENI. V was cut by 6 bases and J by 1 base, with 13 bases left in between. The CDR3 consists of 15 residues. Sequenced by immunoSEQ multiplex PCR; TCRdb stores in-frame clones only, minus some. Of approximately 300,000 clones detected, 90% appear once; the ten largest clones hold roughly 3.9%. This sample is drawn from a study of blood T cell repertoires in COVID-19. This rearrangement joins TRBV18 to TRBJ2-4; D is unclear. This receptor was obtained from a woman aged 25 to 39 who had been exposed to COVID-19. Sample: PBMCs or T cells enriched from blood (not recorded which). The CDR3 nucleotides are TGTGCCAGCTCCCTCCCACCCGGGGCCAAAAACATTCAGTACTTC. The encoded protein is CASSLPPGAKNIQYF.